This TCR beta chain was retrieved from a study of blood T cell repertoires in COVID-19. Whole-study context: PBMCs, B-cell-depleted T cells, or T cells were the source of the cDNA or gDNA that made up the material.

Assay: immunoSEQ multiplex PCR; the TCRdb copy retains only in-frame clones and omits some. This table holds about 33,000 clones, more than 80% found once. V gave up 4 bases and J gave up 0 bases; unmatched junction bases: 12. CDR3 length: 18 residues. Germline CDR1 is SGDLS and CDR2 is YYNGEE. Sample: peripheral blood. The rearrangement joins TRBV9 to TRBJ1-2; TRBD1 agrees at 10 bases. This TCR derives from a male donor with active COVID-19. The CDR3 protein is CASSNRGAGTGANYGYTF. In DNA form, the CDR3 reads TGTGCCAGCAGCAACAGAGGGGCCGGGACAGGGGCTAACTATGGCTACACCTTC.